The sequence of this T cell receptor (beta chain) was determined in a study of T cell changes during pregnancy in multiple sclerosis. Germline CDR1 is SEHNR and CDR2 is FQNEAQ (reference sequence). The CDR3 length is 11 residues. The germline V and J ends were trimmed by 5 bases and 6 bases, with 5 bases remaining between them. Method: immunoSEQ multiplex PCR; TCRdb's copy keeps in-frame clones and lacks some. The repertoire holds about 84,000 clones, 85% to 95% seen once, with more than 0.95% in the top ten. The chain uses TRBV7-9 and TRBJ2-1; D gene unclear. The sample in question was peripheral blood, obtained in the second trimester of pregnancy. This TCR was sampled from a female donor in good health, enrolled as a control in a pregnancy study. The CDR3 bases are TGTGCCAGCAGCCCCCGCAATGAGCAGTTCTTC. Translating gives CASSPRNEQFF.